The clone carrying this TCR beta chain was recorded once. With 3 bases removed from V and 9 bases from J, the gap between germline ends came to 9 bases. The germline V gene has CDR1 LNHDA and CDR2 SQIVND (reference sequence). This CDR3 spans 12 amino acids. FACS enriched CD8+ TEMRA cells, while bulk CD8+ and CD4+ were negatively isolated. RNA in amounts of about 0.5 to 1 ug was reverse transcribed with random hexamers. An immunoSEQ multiplex PCR generated amplified TCR beta CDR3 products spanning 54 Vbeta and 13 Jbeta. Using its own MiXCR run on the immunoSEQ multiplex PCR reads, TCRdb lists one record per CDR3 protein. The sample consists of 20,000 to 25,000 distinct CDR3 sequences, 85% to 95% of them appearing once. This entry belongs to a study of CD8 T cells in Susac syndrome.

Sequencing used CD8+ T cells from PBMCs. The receptor was derived from a human donor in good health. V gene TRBV19 combines with J gene TRBJ1-5, with D uncertain. In DNA form, the CDR3 reads TGTGCCAGTAGTATCGGGGTTACGCCCCAGCATTTT. This encodes CASSIGVTPQHF.